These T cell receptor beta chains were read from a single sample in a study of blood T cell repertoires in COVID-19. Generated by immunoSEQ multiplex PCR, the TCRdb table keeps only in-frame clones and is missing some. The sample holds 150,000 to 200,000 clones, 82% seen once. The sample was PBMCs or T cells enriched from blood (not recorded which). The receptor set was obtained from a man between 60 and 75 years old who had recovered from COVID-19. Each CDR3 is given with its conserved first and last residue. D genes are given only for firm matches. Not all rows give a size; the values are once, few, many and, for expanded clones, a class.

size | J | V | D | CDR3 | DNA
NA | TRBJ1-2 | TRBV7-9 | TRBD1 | CASSYDRGGGYTF | TGTGCCAGCAGCTACGACAGGGGCGGAGGCTACACCTTC
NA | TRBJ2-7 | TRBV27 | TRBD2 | CASSPRAPGLAGYEQYF | TGTGCCAGCAGTCCGAGGGCCCCGGGACTAGCTGGTTACGAGCAGTACTTC
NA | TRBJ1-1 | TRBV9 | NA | CASSPSGHLNTEAFF | TGTGCCAGCAGCCCCTCGGGACACCTGAACACTGAAGCTTTCTTT
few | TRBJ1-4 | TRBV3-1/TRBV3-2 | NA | CASSQGDYEKLFF | TGTGCCAGCAGCCAAGGAGACTACGAAAAACTGTTTTTT
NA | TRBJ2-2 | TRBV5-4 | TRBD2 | CASSSLAGANTGELFF | TGTGCCAGCAGCTCTTTAGCGGGGGCGAACACCGGGGAGCTGTTTTTT
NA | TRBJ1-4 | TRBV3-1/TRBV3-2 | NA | CASTQTEIGEKLFF | TGTGCCAGCACCCAGACAGAGATAGGTGAAAAACTGTTTTTT
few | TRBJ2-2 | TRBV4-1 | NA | CASSHSGQLTGELFF | TGCGCCAGCAGCCATTCTGGACAGCTCACCGGGGAGCTGTTTTTT
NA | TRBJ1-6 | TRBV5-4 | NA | CASGKRGGGYSPLHF | TGTGCCAGCGGCAAACGCGGGGGGGGGTATTCACCCCTCCACTTT
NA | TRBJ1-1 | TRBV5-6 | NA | CASSPREGVRNTEAFF | TGTGCCAGCAGCCCCCGCGAAGGGGTCAGGAACACTGAAGCTTTCTTT
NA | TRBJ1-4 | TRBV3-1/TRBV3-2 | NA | CASSQVGAGVFEKLFF | TGTGCCAGCAGCCAAGTTGGAGCGGGGGTTTTTGAAAAACTGTTTTTT
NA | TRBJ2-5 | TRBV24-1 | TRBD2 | CATSDPRTSGVETQYF | TGTGCCACCAGTGATCCTAGGACTAGCGGAGTTGAGACCCAGTACTTC
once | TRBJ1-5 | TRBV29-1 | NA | CSVPPGTLSNQPQHF | TGCAGCGTGCCACCCGGGACACTTAGCAATCAGCCCCAGCATTTT
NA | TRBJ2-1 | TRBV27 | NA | CASAGSSYNEQFF | TGTGCCAGCGCGGGGTCCTCCTACAATGAGCAGTTCTTC
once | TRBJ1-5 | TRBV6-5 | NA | CASSYIAGNQPQHF | TGTGCCAGCAGTTACATTGCGGGGAATCAGCCCCAGCATTTT
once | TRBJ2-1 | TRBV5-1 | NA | CASAPMGGNEQFF | TGCGCCAGCGCTCCCATGGGGGGCAATGAGCAGTTCTTC
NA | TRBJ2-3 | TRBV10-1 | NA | CASRDDTPGTSGDTQYF | TGCGCCAGCAGAGATGACACTCCCGGGACATCGGGGGATACGCAGTATTTT
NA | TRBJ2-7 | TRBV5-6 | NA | CASSMGPAGGSYEQYF | TGTGCCAGCAGCATGGGACCTGCCGGAGGGTCCTACGAGCAGTACTTC
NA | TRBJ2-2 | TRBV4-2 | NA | CASSQPGETGELFF | TGTGCCAGCAGCCAACCAGGGGAGACCGGGGAGCTGTTTTTT
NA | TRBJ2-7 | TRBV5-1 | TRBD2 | CASRTSGSLDEQYF | TGCGCCAGCAGGACTAGCGGGAGTCTCGACGAGCAGTACTTC
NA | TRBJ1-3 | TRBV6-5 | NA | CASREFSGNTIYF | TGTGCCAGCAGGGAGTTCTCTGGAAACACCATATATTTT
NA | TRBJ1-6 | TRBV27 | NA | CASSPRLSSYNSPLHF | TGTGCCAGCAGTCCCAGACTGAGCTCCTATAATTCACCCCTCCACTTT
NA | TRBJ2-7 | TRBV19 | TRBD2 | CASSRGFRGSSYEQYF | TGTGCCAGTAGTCGGGGGTTCCGCGGGAGCTCCTACGAGCAGTACTTC
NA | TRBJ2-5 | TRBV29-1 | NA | CSVAPPSRLGAGETQYF | TGCAGCGTTGCCCCCCCCTCGCGTCTGGGGGCTGGGGAGACCCAGTACTTC
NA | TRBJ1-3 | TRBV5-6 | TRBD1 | CASSGTGDGNTIYF | TGTGCCAGCAGCGGGACAGGGGACGGAAACACCATATATTTT
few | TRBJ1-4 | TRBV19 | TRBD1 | CASWDRGHEKLFF | TGTGCCAGTTGGGACAGGGGTCACGAAAAACTGTTTTTT
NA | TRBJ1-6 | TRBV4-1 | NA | CASSQDPRGSSYNSPLHF | TGCGCCAGCAGCCAAGACCCCCGGGGAAGCTCCTATAATTCACCCCTCCACTTT
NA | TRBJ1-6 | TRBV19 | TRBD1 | CASVGQPNSPLHF | TGTGCCAGTGTGGGACAGCCCAATTCACCCCTCCACTTT
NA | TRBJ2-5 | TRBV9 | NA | CASSVAPRRRYQETQYF | TGTGCCAGCAGCGTAGCCCCCAGACGGAGGTACCAAGAGACCCAGTACTTC
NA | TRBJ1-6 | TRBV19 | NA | CASSIEAGGSPLHF | TGTGCCAGTAGTATCGAGGCGGGGGGATCACCCCTCCACTTT
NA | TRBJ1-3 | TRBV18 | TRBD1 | CASSPGQPSGNTIYF | TGTGCCAGCTCACCGGGACAGCCTTCTGGAAACACCATATATTTT
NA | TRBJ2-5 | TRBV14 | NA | CASSQARVKETQYF | TGTGCCAGCAGCCAAGCCAGGGTTAAGGAGACCCAGTACTTC
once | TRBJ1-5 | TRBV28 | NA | CASSRRENRQPQHF | TGTGCCAGCAGTCGCCGGGAAAATAGACAGCCCCAGCATTTT
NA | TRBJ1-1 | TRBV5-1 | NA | CASSPTSGNTEAFF | TGCGCCAGCAGCCCCACAAGCGGAAACACTGAAGCTTTCTTT
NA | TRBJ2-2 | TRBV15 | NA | CATSRNLLQPGELFF | TGTGCCACCAGCAGGAACTTACTTCAACCCGGGGAGCTGTTTTTT
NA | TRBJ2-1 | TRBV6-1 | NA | CASSEALQRAEQFF | TGTGCCAGCAGTGAAGCGCTTCAGAGGGCTGAGCAGTTCTTC
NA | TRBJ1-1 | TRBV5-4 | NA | CASSLGGWDTEAFF | TGTGCCAGCAGCTTGGGCGGGTGGGACACTGAAGCTTTCTTT
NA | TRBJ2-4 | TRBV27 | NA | CASSSVENIQYF | TGTGCCAGCAGTTCCGTAGAAAACATTCAGTACTTC
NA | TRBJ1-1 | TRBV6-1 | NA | CASSEALAGLVPWW | TGTGCCAGCAGTGAAGCGTTGGCAGGGTTGGTCCCGTGGTGG
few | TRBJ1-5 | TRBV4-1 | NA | CASSQVLGEGTLNQPQHF | TGCGCCAGCAGCCAAGTTCTTGGCGAAGGGACACTCAATCAGCCCCAGCATTTT
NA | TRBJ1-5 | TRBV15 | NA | CATSRGRDAGSNQPQHF | TGTGCCACCAGCAGGGGCAGGGATGCGGGATCGAATCAGCCCCAGCATTTT
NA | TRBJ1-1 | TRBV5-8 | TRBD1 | CASSSGQGAEAFF | TGTGCCAGCAGCTCCGGACAGGGGGCTGAAGCTTTCTTT
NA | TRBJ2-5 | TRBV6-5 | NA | CASSYSYAGQETQYF | TGTGCCAGCAGTTACTCGTATGCGGGGCAAGAGACCCAGTACTTC
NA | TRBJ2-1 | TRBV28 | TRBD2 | CASRQGLAGGYEQFF | TGTGCCAGCAGACAGGGACTAGCGGGAGGGTATGAGCAGTTCTTC
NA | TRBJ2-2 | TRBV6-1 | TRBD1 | CASSDQDRGRTGELFF | TGTGCCAGCAGTGACCAAGACAGGGGGCGCACCGGGGAGCTGTTTTTT
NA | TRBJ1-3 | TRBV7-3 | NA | CASSLTGGNSGNTIYF | TGTGCCAGCAGCTTAACGGGGGGTAACTCTGGAAACACCATATATTTT
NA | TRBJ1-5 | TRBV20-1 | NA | CSASDGQYQPQHF | TGCAGTGCTAGTGACGGACAGTATCAGCCCCAGCATTTT
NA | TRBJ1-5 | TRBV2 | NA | CASSEPRGGNQPQHF | TGTGCCAGCAGTGAACCCAGGGGTGGCAATCAGCCCCAGCATTTT
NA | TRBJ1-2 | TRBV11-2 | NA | CASSDPVSGAGANYGYTF | TGTGCCAGCAGCGACCCCGTTTCCGGGGCAGGGGCGAACTATGGCTACACCTTC
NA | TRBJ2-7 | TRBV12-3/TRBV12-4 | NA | CASSLMNIGEQYF | TGTGCCAGCAGTTTAATGAACATCGGGGAGCAGTACTTC
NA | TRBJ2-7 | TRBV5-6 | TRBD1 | CASSLMGRQGLKQYF | TGTGCCAGCAGCTTGATGGGGCGACAGGGGTTGAAGCAGTACTTC
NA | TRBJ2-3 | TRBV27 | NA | CASSTPGRVADTQYF | TGTGCCAGCAGTACCCCTGGGAGAGTCGCAGATACACAGTATTTT